This T cell receptor (beta chain) was observed in a study of cytomegalovirus exposure and HLA in healthy donors. PCR was performed using 60 Vbeta and 13 Jbeta primers. Libraries were prepared by immunoSEQ multiplex PCR; TCRdb keeps only in-frame clonotypes and omits some of them. This repertoire shows around 150,000 clones, 78% found once; its top ten account for 2.5% to 3.5%. In the case of this clone: Antigen unknown.

Study-wide results and limits: In vitro testing confirmed a few CMV-associated chains as specific for CMV antigens. When analyzed later, a missense DCLRE1C variant was found to be linked to TCR beta V- and J-gene trimming.

Germline V lookup: CDR1 SGHVS, CDR2 FNYEAQ. The CDR3 loop spans 16 amino acids. Trimming cost V 5 bases and J 7 bases; bases outside gene matches: 15. Material: PBMCs. V usage is TRBV7-6 and J usage is TRBJ2-3; 7 bases line up with TRBD2. The TCR was taken from a woman aged 35 to 49 in good health and CMV-seronegative. CDR3 DNA sequence: TGTGCCAGCAGCCTCCAGCGGGGCGCCTCGATGTATACGCAGTATTTT. Translated, it gives CASSLQRGASMYTQYF.